This record concerns one T cell receptor (beta chain) sequence. There are 13 residues in the CDR3. CDR1 is MNHEY, CDR2 SMNVEV, per germline (reference sequence). Germline trimming cut 10 bases from V and 3 bases from J; bases unmatched to any gene: 8. This specimen belongs to a study of blood T cell repertoires in COVID-19. Overall study: The United States, Italy and Spain supplied acute and convalescent COVID-19 samples.

The repertoire was sequenced with immunoSEQ multiplex PCR; TCRdb's copy has only in-frame clones and lacks some. The sample consists of over 300,000 clones, approximately 85% of them appearing once. This TCR came from a woman aged 45-65 years with acute or convalescent COVID-19. The chain links TRBV27 to TRBJ2-7, with 8 bases matching TRBD1. Sequencing was done on a sample of peripheral blood. Here the CDR3 reads CATKQGEIYEQYF. DNA of the CDR3: TGTGCCACGAAACAGGGGGAAATCTACGAGCAGTACTTC.